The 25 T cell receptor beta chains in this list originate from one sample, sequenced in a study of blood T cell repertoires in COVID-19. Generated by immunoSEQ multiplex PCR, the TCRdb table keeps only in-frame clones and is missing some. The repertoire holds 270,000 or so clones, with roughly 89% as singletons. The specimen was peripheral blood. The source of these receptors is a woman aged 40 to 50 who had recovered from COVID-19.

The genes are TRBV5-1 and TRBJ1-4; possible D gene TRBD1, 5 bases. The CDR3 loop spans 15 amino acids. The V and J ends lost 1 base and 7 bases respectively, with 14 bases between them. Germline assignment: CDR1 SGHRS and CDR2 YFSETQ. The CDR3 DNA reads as TGCGCCAGCAGCTTGTTGGGGACTGAAAGTGAAAAACTGTTTTTT. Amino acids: CASSLLGTESEKLFF.

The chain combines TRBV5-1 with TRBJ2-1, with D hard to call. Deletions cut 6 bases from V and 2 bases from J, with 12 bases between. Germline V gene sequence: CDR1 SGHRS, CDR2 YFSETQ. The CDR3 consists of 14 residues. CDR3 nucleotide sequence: TGCGCCAGCACGAGTGTTGAGACCTACAATGAGCAGTTCTTC. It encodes CASTSVETYNEQFF.

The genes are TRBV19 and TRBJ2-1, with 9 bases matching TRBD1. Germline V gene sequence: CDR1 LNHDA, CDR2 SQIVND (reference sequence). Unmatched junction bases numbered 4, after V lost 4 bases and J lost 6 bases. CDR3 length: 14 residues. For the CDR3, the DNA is TGTGCCAGTAGTAACAGGGGGCTCGGCAATGAGCAGTTCTTC. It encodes CASSNRGLGNEQFF.

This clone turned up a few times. The CDR3 sequence is CASSLRLAAQETQYF. The CDR3 nucleotides are TGTGCCAGCAGCCTGCGACTAGCGGCCCAAGAGACCCAGTACTTC. V and J are TRBV11-1 and TRBJ2-5; 9 nucleotides agree with TRBD2. CDR3 length: 15 amino acids. The germline V gene encodes CDR1 SGHAT and CDR2 FQDESV (reference sequence). The trim removed 5 bases at V and 1 base at J, leaving 5 bases unmatched.

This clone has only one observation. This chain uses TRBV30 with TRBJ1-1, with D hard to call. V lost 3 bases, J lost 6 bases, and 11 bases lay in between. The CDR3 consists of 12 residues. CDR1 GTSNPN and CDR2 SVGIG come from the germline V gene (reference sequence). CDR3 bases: TGTGCCTGGAGAGCCGATCGTTCTGAAGCTTTCTTT. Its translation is CAWRADRSEAFF.

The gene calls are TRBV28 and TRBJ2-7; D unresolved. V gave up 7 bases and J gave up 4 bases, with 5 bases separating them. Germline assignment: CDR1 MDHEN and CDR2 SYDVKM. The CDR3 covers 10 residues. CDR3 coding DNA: TGTGCCAGCACTCAGTACGAGCAGTACTTC. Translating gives CASTQYEQYF.

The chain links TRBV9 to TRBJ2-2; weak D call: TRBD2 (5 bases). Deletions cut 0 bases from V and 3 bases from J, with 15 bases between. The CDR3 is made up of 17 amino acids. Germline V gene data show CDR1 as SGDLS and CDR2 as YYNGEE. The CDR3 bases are TGTGCCAGCAGCGTAGTTGTAAGCGGAGCCTACACCGGGGAGCTGTTTTTT. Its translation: CASSVVVSGAYTGELFF.

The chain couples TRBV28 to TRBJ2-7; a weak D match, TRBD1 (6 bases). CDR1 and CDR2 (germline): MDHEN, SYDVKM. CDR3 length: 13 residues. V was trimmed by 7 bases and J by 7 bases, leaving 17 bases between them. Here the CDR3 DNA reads TGTGCCAGCATCCTCAGGGGATCAGGGGAGCAGTACTTC. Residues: CASILRGSGEQYF.

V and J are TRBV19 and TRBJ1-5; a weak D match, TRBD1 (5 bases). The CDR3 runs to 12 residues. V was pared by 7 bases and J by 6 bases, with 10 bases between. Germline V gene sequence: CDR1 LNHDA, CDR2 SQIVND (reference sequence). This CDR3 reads CASKGIGQPQHF. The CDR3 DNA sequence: TGTGCCAGTAAGGGGATAGGTCAGCCCCAGCATTTT.

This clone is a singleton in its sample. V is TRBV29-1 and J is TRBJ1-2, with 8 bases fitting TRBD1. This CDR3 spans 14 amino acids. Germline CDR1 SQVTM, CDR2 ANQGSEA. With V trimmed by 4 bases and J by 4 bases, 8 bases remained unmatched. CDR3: CSVAYPGQVYGYTF. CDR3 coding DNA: TGCAGCGTTGCCTACCCGGGACAGGTCTATGGCTACACCTTC.

CDR3 region: CASRVQGATEAFF. Here the CDR3 DNA reads TGTGCCAGCAGGGTACAGGGGGCCACTGAAGCTTTCTTT. This rearrangement joins TRBV7-2 to TRBJ1-1; 9 positions agree with TRBD1. Unmatched junction bases numbered 3, after V lost 6 bases and J lost 4 bases. CDR3 length: 13 amino acids. Germline V gene sequence: CDR1 SGHTA, CDR2 FQGNSA.

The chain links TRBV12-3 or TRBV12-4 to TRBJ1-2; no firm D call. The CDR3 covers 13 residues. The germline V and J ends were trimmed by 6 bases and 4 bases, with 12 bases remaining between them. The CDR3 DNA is TGTGCCAGCAGCTTAAGTTTCAGCTATGGCTACACCTTC. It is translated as CASSLSFSYGYTF.

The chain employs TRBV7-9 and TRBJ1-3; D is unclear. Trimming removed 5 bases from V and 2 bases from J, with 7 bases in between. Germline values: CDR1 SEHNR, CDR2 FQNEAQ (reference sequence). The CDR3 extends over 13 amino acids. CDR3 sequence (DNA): TGTGCCAGCAGCCGAACGGCTGGAAACACCATATATTTT. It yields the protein CASSRTAGNTIYF.

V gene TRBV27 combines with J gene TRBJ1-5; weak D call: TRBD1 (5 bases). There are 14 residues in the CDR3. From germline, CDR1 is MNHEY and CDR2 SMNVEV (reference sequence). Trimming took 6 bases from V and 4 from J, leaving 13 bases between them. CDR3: CASSLGQENQPQHF. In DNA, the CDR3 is TGTGCCAGCAGCCTTGGACAAGAAAATCAGCCCCAGCATTTT.

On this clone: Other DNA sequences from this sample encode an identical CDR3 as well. DNA for the CDR3: TGTGCCAGCTCACCGCGAGAGGGCACCGGGGAGCTGTTTTTT. Translated, it gives CASSPREGTGELFF. The chain has TRBV18 and TRBJ2-2, with a possible D match to TRBD2 (5 bases). V lost 3 bases, J lost 4 bases, and 9 bases lay in between. The CDR3 is made up of 14 amino acids. From germline, CDR1 is KGHSH and CDR2 LQKENI.

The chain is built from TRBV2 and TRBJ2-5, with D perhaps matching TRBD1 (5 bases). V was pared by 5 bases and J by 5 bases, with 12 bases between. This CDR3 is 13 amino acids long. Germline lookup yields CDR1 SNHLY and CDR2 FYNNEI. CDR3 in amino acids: CASSKDSPETQYF. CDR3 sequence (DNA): TGTGCCAGCAGTAAAGACAGTCCTGAGACCCAGTACTTC.

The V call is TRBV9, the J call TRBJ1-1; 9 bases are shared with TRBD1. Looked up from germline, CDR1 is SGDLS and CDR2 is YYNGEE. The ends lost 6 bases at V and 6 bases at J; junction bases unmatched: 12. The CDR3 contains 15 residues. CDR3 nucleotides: TGTGCCAGCACCCGAGACCACAGGGGGCTGTCTGAAGCTTTCTTT. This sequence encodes CASTRDHRGLSEAFF. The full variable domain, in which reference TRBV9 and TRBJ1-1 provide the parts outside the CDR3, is DSGVTQTPKHLITATGQRVTLRCSPRSGDLSVYWYQQSLDQGLQFLIQYYNGEERAKGNILERFSAQQFPDLHSELNLSSLELGDSALYFCASTRDHRGLSEAFFGQGTRLTVV.

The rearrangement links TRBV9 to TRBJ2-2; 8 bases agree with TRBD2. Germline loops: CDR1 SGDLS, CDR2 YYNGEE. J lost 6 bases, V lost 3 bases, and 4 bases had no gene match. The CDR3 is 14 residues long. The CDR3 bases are TGTGCCAGCAGCGCAATAGCGGGACCCGGGGAGCTGTTTTTT. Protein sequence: CASSAIAGPGELFF.

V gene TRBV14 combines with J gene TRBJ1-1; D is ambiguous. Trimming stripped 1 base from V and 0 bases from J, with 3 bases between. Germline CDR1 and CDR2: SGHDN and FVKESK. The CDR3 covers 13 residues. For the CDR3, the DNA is TGTGCCAGCAGCCAAGGAGTGAACACTGAAGCTTTCTTT. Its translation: CASSQGVNTEAFF.

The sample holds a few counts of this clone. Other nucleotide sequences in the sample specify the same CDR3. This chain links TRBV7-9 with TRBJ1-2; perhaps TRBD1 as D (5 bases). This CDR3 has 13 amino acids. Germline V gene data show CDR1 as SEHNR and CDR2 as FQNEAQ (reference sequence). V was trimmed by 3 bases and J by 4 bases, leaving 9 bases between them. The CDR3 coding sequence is TGTGCCAGCAGCTTTCAGGGCTCCTATGGCTACACCTTC. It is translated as CASSFQGSYGYTF.

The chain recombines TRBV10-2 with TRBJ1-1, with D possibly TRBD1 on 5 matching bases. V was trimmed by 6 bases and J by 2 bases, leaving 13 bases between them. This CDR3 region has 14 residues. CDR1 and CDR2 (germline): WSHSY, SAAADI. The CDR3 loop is CASRLDRKNTEAFF. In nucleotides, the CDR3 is TGCGCCAGCAGGTTAGACAGAAAAAACACTGAAGCTTTCTTT.

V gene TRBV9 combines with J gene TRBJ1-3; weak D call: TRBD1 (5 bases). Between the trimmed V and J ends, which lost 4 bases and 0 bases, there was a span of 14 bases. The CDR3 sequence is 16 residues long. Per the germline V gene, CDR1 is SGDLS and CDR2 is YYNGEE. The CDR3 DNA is TGTGCCAGCAGCACTTATGACAGATCCTCTGGAAACACCATATATTTT. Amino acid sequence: CASSTYDRSSGNTIYF.

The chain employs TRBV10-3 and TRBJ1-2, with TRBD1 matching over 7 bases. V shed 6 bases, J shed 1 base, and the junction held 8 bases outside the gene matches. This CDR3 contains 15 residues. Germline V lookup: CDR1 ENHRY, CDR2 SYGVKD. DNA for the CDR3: TGTGCCATCAGCGGCGACAGGGATTTTAACTATGGCTACACCTTC. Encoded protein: CAISGDRDFNYGYTF.

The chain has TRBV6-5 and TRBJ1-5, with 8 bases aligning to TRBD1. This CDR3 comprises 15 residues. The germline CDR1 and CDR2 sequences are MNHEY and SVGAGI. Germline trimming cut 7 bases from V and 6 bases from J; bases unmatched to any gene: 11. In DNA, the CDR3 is TGTGCCAGCATCCTACAGGGGGAATATAGTCAGCCCCAGCATTTT. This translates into CASILQGEYSQPQHF.

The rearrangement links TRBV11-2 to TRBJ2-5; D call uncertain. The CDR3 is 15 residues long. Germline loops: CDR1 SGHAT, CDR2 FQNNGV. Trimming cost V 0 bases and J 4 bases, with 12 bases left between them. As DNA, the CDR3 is TGTGCCAGCAGCTTAGATCCACGAGCTCTAGAGACCCAGTACTTC. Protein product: CASSLDPRALETQYF.